One and the same sample provided the 12 T cell receptor beta chains below, sequenced in a study of T cell changes during pregnancy in multiple sclerosis. Assay used: immunoSEQ multiplex PCR; TCRdb lists only in-frame clones, some missing. The repertoire includes about 36,000 clones, roughly 93% of them detected once, and roughly 0.41% sits in the top ten. Source: CD4+ T cells from peripheral blood mononuclear cells, taken in the first trimester of pregnancy. Receptors originate from a female donor with multiple sclerosis, enrolled in a pregnancy study.

The gene calls are TRBV30 and TRBJ1-5; D gene uncertain. Germline-derived CDR1 and CDR2 are GTSNPN and SVGIG (reference sequence). V was cut by 4 bases and J by 2 bases, with 12 bases left in between. This CDR3 contains 14 residues. The DNA of the CDR3 is TGTGCCTGGAATCACAACGTCGGCAATCAGCCCCAGCATTTT. It translates to CAWNHNVGNQPQHF.

This chain joins TRBV5-1 and TRBJ1-1; D uncertain. The CDR3 extends over 14 amino acids. Trimming pared 4 bases from V and 4 bases from J, leaving 14 bases between. Germline CDR1 SGHRS, CDR2 YFSETQ. The CDR3: CASSKGPGGTEAFF. Written as DNA, the CDR3 is TGCGCCAGCAGCAAGGGCCCCGGAGGCACTGAAGCTTTCTTT.

V and J are TRBV15 and TRBJ2-3, with 10 nucleotides matching TRBD2. V trimming: 1 base; J trimming: 4 bases; junction bases outside the gene matches: 2. This CDR3 region has 15 residues. CDR1 and CDR2 (germline): LNHNV, YYDKDF (reference sequence). The CDR3 loop reads CATSRGTSGPDTQYF. The CDR3 DNA is TGTGCCACCAGCAGAGGGACTAGCGGCCCAGATACGCAGTATTTT.

The genes are TRBV7-9 and TRBJ1-1; 8 positions match TRBD1. Per germline, CDR1 SEHNR and CDR2 FQNEAQ (reference sequence). V lost 2 bases, J lost 1 base, and 0 bases stayed unmatched. The CDR3 contains 14 residues. In DNA form, the CDR3 reads TGTGCCAGCAGCTTACAGGGGGCGAACACTGAAGCTTTCTTT. Protein: CASSLQGANTEAFF.

The chain links TRBV18 to TRBJ2-7; 9 bases line up with TRBD1. J gave up 1 base and V 1 base, and 8 bases lay outside the gene matches. CDR3 length: 17 amino acids. Germline V gene sequence: CDR1 KGHSH, CDR2 LQKENI. The CDR3 sequence: CASSPQLTGGASYEQYF. The CDR3 DNA reads TGTGCCAGCTCACCACAGTTAACAGGGGGCGCGTCCTACGAGCAGTACTTC.

V and J are TRBV13 and TRBJ2-3, with 8 bases aligning to TRBD2. This CDR3 has 16 residues. Losses at the gene ends were 5 bases for V and 3 bases for J; bases not matched to a gene: 10. Germline V gives CDR1 PRHDT, CDR2 FYEKMQ (reference sequence). CDR3 region: CASSLERERGTDTQYF. The CDR3 coding sequence is TGTGCCAGCAGCCTCGAGCGGGAGAGGGGGACAGATACGCAGTATTTT.

This chain uses TRBV18 with TRBJ1-2, with D possibly TRBD1 on 6 matching bases. The length of the CDR3 is 17 residues. The V and J ends lost 1 base and 0 bases respectively, with 15 bases between them. Germline V gene data show CDR1 as KGHSH and CDR2 as LQKENI. The CDR3 sequence: CASSPLGQRSTNYGYTF. CDR3 nucleotides: TGTGCCAGCTCACCACTCGGACAGAGATCTACTAACTATGGCTACACCTTC.

V usage is TRBV5-1 and J usage is TRBJ2-3, with D tentatively TRBD1 (5 bases). Germline V gene lookup returns CDR1 SGHRS and CDR2 YFSETQ. The germline V and J ends were trimmed by 1 base and 5 bases, with 5 bases remaining between them. This CDR3 spans 12 amino acids. CDR3 sequence (DNA): TGCGCCAGCAGCTTGCAGGGAGATACGCAGTATTTT. This codes for CASSLQGDTQYF.

The chain has TRBV7-8 and TRBJ2-5; TRBD2 might be the D (5 bases). V was shortened by 5 bases and J by 1 base, with 11 bases between the two germline ends. This CDR3 has 14 residues. CDR1 is SGHVS and CDR2 is FQNEAQ in the germline V gene. In DNA, the CDR3 is TGTGCCAGCAGCCCTGCCGGACTCCAAGAGACCCAGTACTTC. This encodes CASSPAGLQETQYF.

The CDR3 DNA reads TGTGCCAGTAGTTCCCCCCCATGGGGACTAGCGAGTACCGGGGAGCTGTTTTTT. It translates to CASSSPPWGLASTGELFF. J is TRBJ2-2 and V is TRBV19, with 10 bases aligning to TRBD2. After removal of 5 bases from V and 5 bases from J, the junction contained 14 bases not matched to a gene. The CDR3 is made up of 18 amino acids. Germline-derived CDR1 and CDR2 are LNHDA and SQIVND (reference sequence). Using reference TRBV19 and TRBJ2-2 for the parts outside the CDR3, the full variable domain is DGGITQSPKYLFRKEGQNVTLSCEQNLNHDAMYWYRQDPGQGLRLIYYSQIVNDFQKGDIAEGYSVSREKKESFPLTVTSAQKNPTAFYLCASSSPPWGLASTGELFFGEGSRLTVL.

V is TRBV5-8 and J is TRBJ1-5; 10 nucleotides agree with TRBD1. Trimming removed 3 bases from V and 5 bases from J; junction bases left unmatched: 5. Germline lookup yields CDR1 SGHTS and CDR2 YDEGEE. This CDR3 comprises 15 residues. Written as DNA, the CDR3 is TGTGCCAGCAGCTCCGGACAGGGGGACTATCAGCCCCAGCATTTT. It translates to CASSSGQGDYQPQHF.

This clone came up a few times. V usage is TRBV15 and J usage is TRBJ2-1; 9 bases agree with TRBD2. Trimming removed 0 bases from V and 7 bases from J; junction bases left unmatched: 7. The CDR3 loop spans 16 amino acids. Germline V gene sequence: CDR1 LNHNV, CDR2 YYDKDF (reference sequence). The CDR3 region is CATSRDLGGRVNEQFF. CDR3 nucleotides: TGTGCCACCAGCAGAGATCTCGGCGGGAGGGTTAATGAGCAGTTCTTC.